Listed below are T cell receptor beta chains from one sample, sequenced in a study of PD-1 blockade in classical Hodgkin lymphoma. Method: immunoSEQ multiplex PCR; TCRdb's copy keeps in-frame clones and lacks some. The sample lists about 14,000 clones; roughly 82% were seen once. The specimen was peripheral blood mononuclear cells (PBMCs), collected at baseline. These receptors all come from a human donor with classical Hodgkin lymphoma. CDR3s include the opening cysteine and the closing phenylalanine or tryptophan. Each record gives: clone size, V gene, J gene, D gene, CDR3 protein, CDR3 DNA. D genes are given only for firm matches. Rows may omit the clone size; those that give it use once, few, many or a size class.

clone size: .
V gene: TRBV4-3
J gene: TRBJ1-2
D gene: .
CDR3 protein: CASSQEGYGYTF
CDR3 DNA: TGCGCCAGCAGCCAAGAGGGTTATGGCTACACCTTC

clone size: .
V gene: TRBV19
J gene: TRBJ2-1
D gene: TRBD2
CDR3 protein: CASSALRDSGSHEQFF
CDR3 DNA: TGTGCCAGTAGTGCACTACGGGATAGCGGGAGTCATGAGCAGTTCTTC

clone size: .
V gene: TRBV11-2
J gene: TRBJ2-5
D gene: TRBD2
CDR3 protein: CASSLLRASGSGETQYF
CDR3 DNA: TGTGCCAGCAGCTTACTACGGGCTAGCGGGAGTGGAGAGACCCAGTACTTC

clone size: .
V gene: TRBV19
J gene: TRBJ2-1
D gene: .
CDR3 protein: CASSPRAYNEQFF
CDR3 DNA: TGTGCCAGTAGTCCCAGGGCCTACAATGAGCAGTTCTTC

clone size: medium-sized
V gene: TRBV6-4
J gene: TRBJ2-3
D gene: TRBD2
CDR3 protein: CASSQGLASTDTQYF
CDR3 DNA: TGTGCCAGCAGCCAGGGACTAGCGAGCACAGATACGCAGTATTTT

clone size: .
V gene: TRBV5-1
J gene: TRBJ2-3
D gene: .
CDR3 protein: CASSSLQVLGTDTQYF
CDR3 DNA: TGCGCCAGCAGCTCATTACAGGTGCTGGGCACAGATACGCAGTATTTT

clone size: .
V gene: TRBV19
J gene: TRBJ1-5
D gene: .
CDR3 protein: CASTRGTSSNQPQHF
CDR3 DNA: TGTGCCAGTACCCGAGGGACTTCGAGCAATCAGCCCCAGCATTTT

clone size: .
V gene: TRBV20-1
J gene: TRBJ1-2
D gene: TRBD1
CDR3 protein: CSGDSRTGYTF
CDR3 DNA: TGCAGCGGGGACAGCCGAACGGGCTACACCTTC

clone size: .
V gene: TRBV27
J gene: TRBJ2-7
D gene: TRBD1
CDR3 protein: CASSPRTGSYEQYF
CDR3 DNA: TGTGCCAGCAGTCCGCGGACAGGGTCCTACGAGCAGTACTTC

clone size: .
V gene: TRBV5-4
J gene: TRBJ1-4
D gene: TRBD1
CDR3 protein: CASSLGGTDVEKLFF
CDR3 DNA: TGTGCCAGCAGCTTGGGGGGGACAGATGTGGAAAAACTGTTTTTT

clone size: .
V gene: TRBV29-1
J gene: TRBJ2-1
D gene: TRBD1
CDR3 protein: CSAVPGQGFNEQFF
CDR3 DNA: TGCAGCGCAGTCCCGGGACAGGGGTTCAATGAGCAGTTCTTC

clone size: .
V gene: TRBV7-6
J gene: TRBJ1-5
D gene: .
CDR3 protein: CASSLWRQPQHF
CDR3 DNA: TGTGCCAGCAGCTTATGGCGACAGCCCCAGCATTTT

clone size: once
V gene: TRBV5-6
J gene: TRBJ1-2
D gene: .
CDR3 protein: CASSLAPGALWYGYTF
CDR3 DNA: TGTGCCAGCAGCTTGGCCCCAGGGGCGCTTTGGTATGGCTACACCTTC

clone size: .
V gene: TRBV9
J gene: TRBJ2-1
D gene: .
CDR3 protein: CASSSAGQTYNEQFF
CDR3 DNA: TGTGCCAGCAGCAGCGCGGGACAGACATACAATGAGCAGTTCTTC

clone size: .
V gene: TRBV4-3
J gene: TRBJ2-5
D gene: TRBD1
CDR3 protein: CASSQGGTGVEQYF
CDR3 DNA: TGCGCCAGCAGCCAAGGCGGGACAGGTGTCGAACAGTACTTC

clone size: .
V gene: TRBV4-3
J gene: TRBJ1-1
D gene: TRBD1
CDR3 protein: CASSLATGQDEAFF
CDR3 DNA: TGCGCCAGCAGCCTTGCTACGGGACAGGACGAAGCTTTCTTT